The rows below give T cell receptor beta chains drawn from one sample of a study of multiple sclerosis patients with progressive multifocal leukoencephalopathy. The protocol was immunoSEQ multiplex PCR, while the TCRdb copy is restricted to in-frame clones and leaves out a portion. The sample shows more than 30,000 clones, over 80% of them seen only once. The sequenced sample was PBMCs, obtained from a patient treated with natalizumab. These receptor sequences come from a woman in her forties with progressive multifocal leukoencephalopathy. The CDR3 runs from the conserved cysteine through the conserved F or W. Fields, in order: J gene, V gene, clone size, CDR3 protein. Size is omitted from some rows. Given values are once, few, many or a class for expanded clones.

TRBJ1-5 TRBV6-6 - CASSSQGGQPQHF
TRBJ1-3 TRBV7-2 once CASSWGTSNTIYF
TRBJ1-5 TRBV20-1 once CSAPPAQHF
TRBJ1-1 TRBV7-9 - CASSLGQILMNTEAFF
TRBJ1-5 TRBV19 - CATNHRGDNQPQHF
TRBJ2-1 TRBV4-3 - CASSQERNNEQFF
TRBJ1-3 TRBV27 - CASRPGGSGNTIYF
TRBJ1-5 TRBV6-5 - CASSLQGRVNQPQHF
TRBJ1-2 TRBV27 - CASSRYGTGDIYTF
TRBJ2-7 TRBV4-1 - CASSQWAGVSEQYF
TRBJ1-6 TRBV2 - CASSVDSQNSPLHF
TRBJ1-6 TRBV11-2 - CASSPRTGIIKSPLHF
TRBJ2-3 TRBV30 - CAWSRIGGTQYF
TRBJ1-1 TRBV27 - CASKGVGTEAFF
TRBJ1-6 TRBV7-3 - CASSRAPGTGNSPLHF
TRBJ2-5 TRBV2 - CASNRQGRRETQYF
TRBJ2-4 TRBV27 - CATKGTSTGKNIQYF
TRBJ2-7 TRBV18 - CAGSLSRDSYEQYF
TRBJ2-7 TRBV18 - CASSNRETHEQYF
TRBJ2-5 TRBV6-6 few CASTIAGGLGLETQYF
TRBJ1-6 TRBV4-3 once CASSQGQGGSPLHF
TRBJ2-5 TRBV30 - CVWSGGFGETQYF
TRBJ2-7 TRBV7-3 - CASSLELAPYYEQYF
TRBJ1-1 TRBV2 - CASRGQGSTEAFF
TRBJ2-1 TRBV7-7 - CASSLGTSYEQFF
TRBJ1-2 TRBV4-1 - CASSATGDRRNIGGYTF
TRBJ1-2 TRBV25-1 - CASSGSLVYGYTF
TRBJ1-2 TRBV28 once CASSSSQSLLYGYTF
TRBJ1-1 TRBV19 few CASSIWGEAFF
TRBJ2-7 TRBV28 - CASSLGTGGVQYF
TRBJ1-2 TRBV18 few CASSQGQLYGYTF
TRBJ1-2 TRBV2 - CASRADRGPDGYTF
TRBJ1-2 TRBV18 - CASSPRRYGYTF
TRBJ2-1 TRBV27 - CASSSYFPSGGVYNEQFF
TRBJ1-4 TRBV27 - CASSKDRVNEKLFF
TRBJ1-2 TRBV30 once CAWSMQGFGGYTF
TRBJ1-3 TRBV15 - CATSRDHPGISGNTIYF
TRBJ2-5 TRBV7-2 - CASSHTRTEETQYF
TRBJ2-3 TRBV20-1 few CSAQHGDTQYF
TRBJ1-2 TRBV28 - CASSLSPGTYGYTF
TRBJ1-2 TRBV7-2 - CASSLQGNYGYTF
TRBJ1-2 TRBV19 - CASRSREVYGYTF
TRBJ1-2 TRBV19 - CASSIGTGESGGYTF
TRBJ1-1 TRBV7-9 - CASSLLQGLGNTEAFF
TRBJ2-2 TRBV4-3 - CASSQVQGRTGELFF
TRBJ1-2 TRBV5-6 - CASSLWGEGPTYGYTF
TRBJ2-7 TRBV7-2 - CASSPWGGYEQYF
TRBJ2-7 TRBV11-2 - CASSLRGGAYEQYF
TRBJ2-1 TRBV6-5 - CASSYSAGLIYNEQFF
TRBJ2-2 TRBV7-2 - CASSSLFGAGELFF
TRBJ1-2 TRBV28 - CASSSGGATDYGYTF